The 22 T cell receptor beta chains given below trace back to one sample, sequenced in a study of T cell repertoires in cytomegalovirus infection. From the reads, TCRdb called clonotypes with MiXCR, one entry per CDR3 protein. This table holds a few hundred thousand distinct CDR3 sequences, over 15% found once. Sequencing was performed on CD8+ T cells from PBMCs. Source of these receptors: a human donor in good health (CMV status not recorded). Some clones in this sample may be carry-over from other donors' samples.

This clonotype has at least ten counts. The V gene is TRBV28, the J gene TRBJ2-5; D gene ambiguous. Trimming left V 2 bases short and J 0 bases short, with 7 bases between. Germline V gene data show CDR1 as MDHEN and CDR2 as SYDVKM. The CDR3 has 14 residues. CDR3 in DNA: TGTGCCAGCAGTTTACTTGAGAACCAAGAGACCCAGTACTTC. Protein product: CASSLLENQETQYF.

The V and J genes are TRBV5-1 and TRBJ2-1; D unclear. Trimming removed 0 bases at V and 5 bases at J, with 24 bases between. Germline loops: CDR1 SGHRS, CDR2 YFSETQ. The CDR3 length is 19 residues. CDR3 coding DNA: TGCGCCAGCAGCTTGGGAACAGACGAAGCCTATTATATGCACAATGAGCAGTTCTTC. Its protein product is CASSLGTDEAYYMHNEQFF.

CDR3 loop: CASSPARSGNTIYF. The CDR3 nucleotides are TGTGCCAGCAGTCCGGCTAGGTCCGGAAACACCATATATTTT. V and J are TRBV27 and TRBJ1-3; no clear D. The germline V gene encodes CDR1 MNHEY and CDR2 SMNVEV (reference sequence). CDR3 length: 14 residues. The V end lost 5 bases, the J end lost 4 bases, and 12 bases lay between the germline ends.

This clonotype was observed a handful of times. V usage is TRBV10-2 and J usage is TRBJ2-2; D gene ambiguous. The germline V gene encodes CDR1 WSHSY and CDR2 SAAADI. The CDR3 spans 12 residues. V was shortened by 6 bases and J by 6 bases, with 8 bases between the two germline ends. CDR3 residues: CASSSKSGELFF. DNA for the CDR3: TGCGCCAGCAGCTCCAAGTCCGGGGAGCTGTTTTTT.

This clonotype was recorded many times. The gene calls are TRBV4-1 and TRBJ2-3; perhaps TRBD1 as D (6 bases). CDR3 length: 17 amino acids. CDR1 is MGHRA, CDR2 YSYEKL, per germline. Deletions cut 6 bases from V and 4 bases from J, with 23 bases between. The CDR3 DNA follows: TGCGCCAGCAGTCACAGGGAATTATCTATAGTTTCAGATACGCAGTATTTT. It translates to CASSHRELSIVSDTQYF.

Details on this clonotype: This sequence may be a read error, since a much larger clone differs from it by one base. The chain employs TRBV20-1 and TRBJ1-1, with D possibly TRBD1 on 5 matching bases. Germline V lookup: CDR1 DFQATT, CDR2 SNEGSKA (reference sequence). CDR3 length equals 13 residues. CDR3 sequence reads: CSASESGNTDAFF. CDR3 sequence (DNA): TGCAGTGCTAGTGAGTCAGGGAACACTGACGCTTTCTTT.

This clonotype appeared a single time. One base away lies a much larger clone, so this may be a sequencing read error. The rearrangement uses TRBV11-2 and TRBJ2-1; maybe TRBD1 (6 bases). The CDR3 loop spans 14 amino acids. The V gene's germline CDR1 is SGHAT and CDR2 FQNNGV. CDR3 sequence reads: CASSPEQGSNKQFF. The CDR3 DNA follows: TGTGCCAGCAGCCCGGAACAGGGTTCCAATAAGCAGTTCTTC. The full variable domain, completed using reference TRBV11-2 and TRBJ2-1, is EAGVAQSPRYKIIEKRQSVAFWCNPISGHATLYWYQQILGQGPKLLIQFQNNGVVDDSQLPKDRFSAERLKGVDSTLKIQPAKLEDSAVYLCASSPEQGSNKQFFGPGTRLTVL.

Only one count was recorded for this clonotype. This chain links TRBV27 with TRBJ2-1; possible D gene TRBD2, 7 bases. V lost 7 bases, J lost 9 bases, and 16 bases lay in between. The CDR3 has 13 amino acids. Germline V gene lookup returns CDR1 MNHEY and CDR2 SMNVEV (reference sequence). The CDR3 spells CASTRGGGIEQFF. CDR3 in DNA: TGTGCCAGCACCCGAGGGGGGGGCATTGAGCAGTTCTTC.

This chain links TRBV20-1 with TRBJ2-5; D is perhaps TRBD1 or TRBD2 (5 bases each). Germline CDR1 and CDR2: DFQATT and SNEGSKA (reference sequence). CDR3 length: 14 amino acids. CDR3 sequence reads: CRGHLGAGKETQYF. In nucleotides, the CDR3 is TGCAGGGGGCATTTGGGTGCGGGTAAAGAGACCCAGTACTTC.

V and J are TRBV28 and TRBJ2-7, with 7 bases that match TRBD1. The V and J ends lost 3 bases and 4 bases, in that order; junction bases with no gene match: 9. The CDR3 totals 15 residues. Germline V gene sequence: CDR1 MDHEN, CDR2 SYDVKM. CDR3 bases: TGTGCCAGCAGTTTTTTTGGGACAGACGTTTACGAGCAGTACTTC. It specifies CASSFFGTDVYEQYF.

The chain employs TRBV7-3 and TRBJ2-5; TRBD1 aligns across 10 bases. Trimming took 5 bases from V and 2 from J; bases not matched to a gene: 5. The germline V gene encodes CDR1 SGHTA and CDR2 FQGTGA. CDR3 length: 15 residues. CDR3 sequence: CASSRPGQGQETQYF. As DNA, the CDR3 is TGTGCCAGCAGCAGACCGGGACAGGGGCAAGAGACCCAGTACTTC.

The V call is TRBV10-3, the J call TRBJ1-2; 9 bases line up with TRBD1. The CDR3 length is 16 residues. V was clipped by 2 bases and J by 6 bases; unmatched bases: 10. CDR1 is ENHRY, CDR2 SYGVKD, per germline. In nucleotides, the CDR3 is TGTGCCATCAGTGAGATTTTCCGGGACAGGGAACATGGCTACACCTTC. It yields the protein CAISEIFRDREHGYTF.

In its sample, this clonotype was seen a few times. The chain uses TRBV4-1 and TRBJ2-3; D remains unclear. Germline CDR1 MGHRA, CDR2 YSYEKL. This CDR3 has 14 amino acids. With 1 base removed from V and 2 bases from J, the gap between germline ends came to 7 bases. CDR3 loop: CASSQGLITDTQYF. For the CDR3, the DNA is TGCGCCAGCAGCCAAGGCCTTATCACAGATACGCAGTATTTT.

This clonotype was detected many times. The V and J genes are TRBV7-9 and TRBJ1-2, with 7 bases that match TRBD1. J was trimmed by 1 base and V by 5 bases; bases with no gene match: 4. Germline values: CDR1 SEHNR, CDR2 FQNEAQ (reference sequence). The CDR3 loop spans 14 amino acids. CDR3 amino acids: CASSRGQLNYGYTF. CDR3 bases: TGTGCCAGCAGCCGGGGACAGCTTAACTATGGCTACACCTTC.

This sequence joins TRBV20-1 and TRBJ1-1; D gene ambiguous. Germline loops: CDR1 DFQATT, CDR2 SNEGSKA (reference sequence). This CDR3 has 13 amino acids. V was clipped by 1 base and J by 1 base, with 7 bases between them. CDR3 protein: CSARGLANTEAFF. CDR3 DNA: TGCAGTGCTAGAGGACTCGCGAACACTGAAGCTTTCTTT.

This clonotype was recorded many times. The chain combines TRBV7-2 with TRBJ2-2; 9 nucleotides match TRBD2. Germline lookup yields CDR1 SGHTA and CDR2 FQGNSA. The CDR3 spans 16 residues. Unmatched junction bases numbered 4, after V lost 5 bases and J lost 0 bases. The CDR3 nucleotides read TGTGCCAGCAGCCCGATAGCGGGGGCGAACACCGGGGAGCTGTTTTTT. Its translation: CASSPIAGANTGELFF.

This clonotype was seen more than once but under ten times. J is TRBJ1-2 and V is TRBV29-1, with D possibly TRBD1 on 6 matching bases. The CDR3 totals 15 residues. Trimming stripped 0 bases from V and 4 bases from J, with 15 bases between. Looked up from germline, CDR1 is SQVTM and CDR2 is ANQGSEA. In DNA form, the CDR3 reads TGCAGCGTTGAAGATCGGGCGACAGGATTCTATGGCTACACCTTC. Its protein product is CSVEDRATGFYGYTF.

The CDR3 protein is CASSTGTSTDTQYF. The CDR3 DNA reads as TGTGCCAGCAGCACCGGGACTAGCACAGATACGCAGTATTTT. The gene calls are TRBV5-4 and TRBJ2-3; D possibly corresponds to TRBD2 (6 bases). V was cut by 4 bases and J by 0 bases, with 9 bases left in between. The CDR3 spans 14 residues. Germline CDR1 is SGHNT and CDR2 is YYREEE (reference sequence).

This clonotype was seen a few times. The V call is TRBV4-1, the J call TRBJ1-5; D ambiguous. V was clipped by 0 bases and J by 0 bases, with 12 bases between them. The length of the CDR3 is 17 residues. From germline, CDR1 is MGHRA and CDR2 YSYEKL. In DNA form, the CDR3 reads TGCGCCAGCAGCCAAGAGAGAGGAGATTATAGCAATCAGCCCCAGCATTTT. It specifies CASSQERGDYSNQPQHF.

In this sample, this clonotype turned up many times. The V and J genes are TRBV12-3 or TRBV12-4 and TRBJ1-1; 7 nucleotides line up with TRBD1. This CDR3 has 15 residues. The junction had 7 bases not matched to a gene; V was cut back by 5 bases and J by 1 base. This chain's CDR3 is CASSPSTGANTEAFF. CDR3 in DNA: TGTGCCAGCAGTCCCTCAACAGGGGCGAACACTGAAGCTTTCTTT.

This clonotype occurred a few times. The rearrangement joins TRBV7-9 to TRBJ2-3; 12 bases align to TRBD2. CDR1 and CDR2 (germline): SEHNR, FQNEAQ (reference sequence). V was clipped by 3 bases and J by 7 bases; unmatched bases: 11. The CDR3 loop spans 17 amino acids. CDR3 nucleotides: TGTGCCAGCAGCTTTTCGCCTGAGCTAGCGGGGGGGAATACGCAGTATTTT. Translating it yields CASSFSPELAGGNTQYF.

This clonotype occurred many times. The rearrangement joins TRBV12-3 or TRBV12-4 to TRBJ1-2; TRBD1 is a possible D gene (5 bases). This CDR3 comprises 13 residues. V lost 3 bases and J 6 bases, leaving 11 bases between the germline ends. The CDR3, as DNA: TGTGCCAGCAGTTTGGGGGGGGAGGATGGCTACACCTTC. The encoded protein is CASSLGGEDGYTF.